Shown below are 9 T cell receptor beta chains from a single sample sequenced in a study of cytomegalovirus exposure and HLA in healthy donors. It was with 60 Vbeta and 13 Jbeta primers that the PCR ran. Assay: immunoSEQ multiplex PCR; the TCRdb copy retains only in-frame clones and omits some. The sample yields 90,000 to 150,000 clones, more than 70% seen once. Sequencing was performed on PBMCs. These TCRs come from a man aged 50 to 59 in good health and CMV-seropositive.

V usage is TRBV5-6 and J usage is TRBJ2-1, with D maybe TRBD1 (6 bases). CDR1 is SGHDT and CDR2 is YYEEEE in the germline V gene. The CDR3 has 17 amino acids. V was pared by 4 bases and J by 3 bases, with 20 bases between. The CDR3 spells CASSAINRAFVYNEQFF. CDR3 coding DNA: TGTGCCAGCAGCGCTATCAACAGGGCATTCGTCTACAATGAGCAGTTCTTC. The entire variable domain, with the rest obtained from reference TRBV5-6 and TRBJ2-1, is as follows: DAGVTQSPTHLIKTRGQQVTLRCSPKSGHDTVSWYQQALGQGPQFIFQYYEEEERQRGNFPDRFSGHQFPNYSSELNVNALLLGDSALYLCASSAINRAFVYNEQFFGPGTRLTVL.

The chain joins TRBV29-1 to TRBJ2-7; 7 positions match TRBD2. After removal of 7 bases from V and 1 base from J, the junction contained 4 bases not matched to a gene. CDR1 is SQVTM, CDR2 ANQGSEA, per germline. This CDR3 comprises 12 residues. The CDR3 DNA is TGCAGCGCCTCAGCGGGATCCTACGAGCAGTACTTC. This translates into CSASAGSYEQYF.

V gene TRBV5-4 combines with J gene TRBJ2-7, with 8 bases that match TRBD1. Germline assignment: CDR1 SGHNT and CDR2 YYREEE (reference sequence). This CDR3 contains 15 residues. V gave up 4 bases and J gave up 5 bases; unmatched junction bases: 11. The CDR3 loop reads CASSGTRGRVDEQYF. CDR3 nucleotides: TGTGCCAGCAGCGGAACCAGGGGGCGCGTGGACGAGCAGTACTTC.

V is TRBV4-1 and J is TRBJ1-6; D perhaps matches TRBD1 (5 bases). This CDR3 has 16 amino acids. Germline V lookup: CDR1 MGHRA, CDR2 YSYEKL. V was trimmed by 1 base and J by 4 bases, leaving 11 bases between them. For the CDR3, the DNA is TGCGCCAGCAGCCAAGGGCAGGGCCTTTATAATTCACCCCTCCACTTT. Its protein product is CASSQGQGLYNSPLHF.

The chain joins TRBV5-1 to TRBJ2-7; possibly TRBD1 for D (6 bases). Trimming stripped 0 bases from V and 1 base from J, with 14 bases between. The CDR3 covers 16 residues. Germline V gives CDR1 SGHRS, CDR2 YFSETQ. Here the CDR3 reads CASSLVFRGISYEQYF. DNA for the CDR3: TGCGCCAGCAGCTTGGTGTTCAGGGGAATTTCCTACGAGCAGTACTTC.

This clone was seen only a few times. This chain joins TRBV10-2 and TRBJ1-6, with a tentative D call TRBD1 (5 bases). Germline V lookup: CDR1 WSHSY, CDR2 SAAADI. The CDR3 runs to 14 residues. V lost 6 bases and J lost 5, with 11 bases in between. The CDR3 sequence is CASRPGHNNSPLHF. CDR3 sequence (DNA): TGCGCCAGCAGGCCAGGACACAATAATTCACCCCTCCACTTT.

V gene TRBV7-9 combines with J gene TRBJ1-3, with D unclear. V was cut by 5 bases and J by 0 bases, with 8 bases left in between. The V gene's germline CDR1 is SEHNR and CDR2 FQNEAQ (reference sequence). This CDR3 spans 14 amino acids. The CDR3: CASSPTNSGNTIYF. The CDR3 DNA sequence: TGTGCCAGCAGCCCTACTAACTCTGGAAACACCATATATTTT.

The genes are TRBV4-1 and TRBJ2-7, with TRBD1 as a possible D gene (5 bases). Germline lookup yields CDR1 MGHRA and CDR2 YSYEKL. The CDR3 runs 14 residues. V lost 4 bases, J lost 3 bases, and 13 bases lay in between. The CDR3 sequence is CASSPGQGYYEQYF. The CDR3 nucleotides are TGCGCCAGCAGCCCCGGGCAGGGCTACTACGAGCAGTACTTC.

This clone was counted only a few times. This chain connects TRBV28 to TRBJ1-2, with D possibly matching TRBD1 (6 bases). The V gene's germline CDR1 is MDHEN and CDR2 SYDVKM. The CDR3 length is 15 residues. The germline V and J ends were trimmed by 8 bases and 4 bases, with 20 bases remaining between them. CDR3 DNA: TGTGCCAGCTCGGGGGGGGGACACCATACCTATGGCTACACCTTC. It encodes CASSGGGHHTYGYTF.